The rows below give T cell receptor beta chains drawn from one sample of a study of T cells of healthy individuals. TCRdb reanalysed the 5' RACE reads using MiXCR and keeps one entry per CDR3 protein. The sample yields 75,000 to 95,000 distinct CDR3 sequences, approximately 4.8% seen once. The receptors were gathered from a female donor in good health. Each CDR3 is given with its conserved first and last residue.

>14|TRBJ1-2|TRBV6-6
CASSYSNSNYGYTF
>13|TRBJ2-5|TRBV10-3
CAIHGRPQETQYF
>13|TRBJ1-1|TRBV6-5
CASRPEANTEAFF
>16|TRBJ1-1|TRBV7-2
CASSDHFTRMNTEAFF
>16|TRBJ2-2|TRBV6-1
CASRGDGRRRPGELFF
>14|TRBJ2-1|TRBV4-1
CASSHLNSYNEQFF
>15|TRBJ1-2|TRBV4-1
CASSQAGTTNYGYTF
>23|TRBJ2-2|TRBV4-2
CACSQEDLAEGLAGTERAGELFF
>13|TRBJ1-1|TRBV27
CASSLNWAGRAFF
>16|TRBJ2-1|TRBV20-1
CSALRLGVGSYNEQFF
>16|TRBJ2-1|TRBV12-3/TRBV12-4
CASSFGSRRVSNEQFF
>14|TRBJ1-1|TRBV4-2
CASRSEKGSTEAFF
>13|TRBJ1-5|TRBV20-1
CSADRGGNQPQHF
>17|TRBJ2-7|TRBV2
CASRVPAHIWGSYEQYF
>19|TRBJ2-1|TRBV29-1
CSVEEVEFRRSSSYNEQFF
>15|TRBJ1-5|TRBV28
CASSLPGHRYQPQHF
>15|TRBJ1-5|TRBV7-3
CASSLQGGGGQPQHF
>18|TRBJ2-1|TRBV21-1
CASSNHGQQIGSYNEQFF
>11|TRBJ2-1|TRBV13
CASSLLGEQFF
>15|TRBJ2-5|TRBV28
CASSLPVGSQETQYF
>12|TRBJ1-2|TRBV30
CAWTKVVGGYTF
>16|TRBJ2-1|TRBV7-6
CASSLVSGTINNEQFF
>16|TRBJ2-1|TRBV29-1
CSVVVLAESSYNEQFF
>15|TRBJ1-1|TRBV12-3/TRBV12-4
CASSLASRANTEAFF
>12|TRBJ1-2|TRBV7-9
CASSQTVYGNTF
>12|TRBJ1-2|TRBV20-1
CSARDDNYGYTF
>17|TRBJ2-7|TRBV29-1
CSVGGDSSGSNSYEQYF
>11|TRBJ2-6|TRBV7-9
CQSSGANVLTF
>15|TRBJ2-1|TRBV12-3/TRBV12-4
CASNRGEGAYNEQFF
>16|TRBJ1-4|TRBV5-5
CASSLEGWVANEKLFF
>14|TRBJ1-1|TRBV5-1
CASSWAGPNTEAFF
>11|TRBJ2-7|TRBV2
CASSGEYEQYF
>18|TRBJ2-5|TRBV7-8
CASRPGTYSGATQETQYF
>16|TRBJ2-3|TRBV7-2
CASSARLAGFTDTQYF
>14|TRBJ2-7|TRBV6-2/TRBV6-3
CASSDIPGTNEQYF
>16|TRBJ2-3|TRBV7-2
CASSLFGTAYTDTQYF
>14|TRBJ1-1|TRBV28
CASSLTGENTEAFF
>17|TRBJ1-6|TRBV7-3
CASPLWAGFDRSSPLHF
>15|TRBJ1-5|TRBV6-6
CASSYMDDGNQPQHF
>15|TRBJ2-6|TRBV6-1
CASSTGRSGANVLTF
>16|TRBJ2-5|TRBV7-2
CASSLAPARSQETQYF
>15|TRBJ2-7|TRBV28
CASSTRRVPTYEQYF
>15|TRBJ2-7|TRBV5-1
CASSLWADSSYEQYF
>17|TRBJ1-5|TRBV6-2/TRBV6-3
CASSPLLSASGNQPQHF
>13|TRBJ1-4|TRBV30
CAWTGATNEKLFF
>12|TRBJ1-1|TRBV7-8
CASSLGREGAFF
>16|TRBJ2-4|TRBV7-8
CASSSLAGLAKNIQYF
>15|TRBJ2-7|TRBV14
CASSQGGTGLYEQYF
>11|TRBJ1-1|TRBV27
CASRKGPEAFF
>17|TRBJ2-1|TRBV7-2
CASSLLAGSWAPDEQFF
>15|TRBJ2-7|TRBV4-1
CASSQDLASAYEQYF
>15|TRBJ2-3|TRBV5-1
CASSLEQGDTDTQYF
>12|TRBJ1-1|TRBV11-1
CASSFRNTEAFF
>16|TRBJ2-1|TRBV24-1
CATSEPLAGGVNEQFF
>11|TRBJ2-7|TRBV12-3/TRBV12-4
CASSFDREQYF
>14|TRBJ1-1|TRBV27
CASSFGTGGTEAFF
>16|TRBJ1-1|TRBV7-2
CASSPSALGASGEAFF
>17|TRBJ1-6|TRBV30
CAWSVLQGTGYNSPLHF
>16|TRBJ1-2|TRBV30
CAWRRYVRMDRYGYTF